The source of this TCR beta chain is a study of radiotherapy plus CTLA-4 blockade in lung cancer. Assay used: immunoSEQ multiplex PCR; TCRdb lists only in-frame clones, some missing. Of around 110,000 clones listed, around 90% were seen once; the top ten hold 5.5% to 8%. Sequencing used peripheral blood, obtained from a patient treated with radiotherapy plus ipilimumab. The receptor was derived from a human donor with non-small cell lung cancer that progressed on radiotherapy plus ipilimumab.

Written as DNA, the CDR3 is TGTGCCAGCAGCCGGTGGACTAGCGGGGGGGAGACCCAGTACTTC. Protein product: CASSRWTSGGETQYF. The rearrangement joins TRBV5-8 to TRBJ2-5, with TRBD2 matching 14 bases. CDR1 is SGHTS, CDR2 YDEGEE, per germline. The CDR3 has 15 residues. V was clipped by 4 bases and J by 5 bases; unmatched bases: 4.